This TCR beta chain was documented in a study of T cells after yellow fever vaccination. This clonotype was found a few times. MiXCR, applied by TCRdb to the 5' RACE reads, yields one record per CDR3 protein. Counted here are a few hundred thousand distinct CDR3 sequences, over 15% occurring once; the ten biggest clones make up approximately 15%. The source is a man aged 25-40 years who received the YFV17D yellow fever vaccine. The sample here was PBMCs, taken 15 days after the yellow fever booster vaccination.

The CDR3: CSAYSGSDVYNEQFF. The CDR3 DNA follows: TGCAGTGCTTATAGCGGGAGTGATGTTTACAATGAGCAGTTCTTC. This sequence joins TRBV20-1 and TRBJ2-1, with 9 bases lining up with TRBD2. The junction had 9 bases not matched to a gene; V was cut back by 5 bases and J by 4 bases. The germline gives CDR1 DFQATT, CDR2 SNEGSKA (reference sequence). The CDR3 extends over 15 amino acids.